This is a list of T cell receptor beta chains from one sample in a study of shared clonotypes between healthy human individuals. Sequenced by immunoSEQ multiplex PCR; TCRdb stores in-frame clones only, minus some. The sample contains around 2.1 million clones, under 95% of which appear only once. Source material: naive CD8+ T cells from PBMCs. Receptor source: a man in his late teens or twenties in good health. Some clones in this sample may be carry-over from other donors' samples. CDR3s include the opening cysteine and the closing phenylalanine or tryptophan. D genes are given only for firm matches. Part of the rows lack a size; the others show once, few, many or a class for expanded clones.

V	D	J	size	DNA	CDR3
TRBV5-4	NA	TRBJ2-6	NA	TGTGCCAGCAGCTTAGCGGCCAACGTCCTGACTTTC	CASSLAANVLTF
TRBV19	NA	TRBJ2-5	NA	TGTGCCAGTAGTATAGATCTGGCAGGGGAAGAGACCCAGTACTTC	CASSIDLAGEETQYF
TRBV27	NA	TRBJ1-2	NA	TGTGCCAGCAGCCCACTGGGGGAAATCTATGGCTACACCTTC	CASSPLGEIYGYTF
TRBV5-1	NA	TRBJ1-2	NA	TGCGCCAGCAGCTTGGGACAGGCAAACTATGGCTACACCTTC	CASSLGQANYGYTF
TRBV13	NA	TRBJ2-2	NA	TGTGCCAGCAGCCCCCGCAGTGCGGGGTGGGAGCTGTTTTTT	CASSPRSAGWELFF
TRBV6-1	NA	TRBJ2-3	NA	TGTGCCAGCAGTGAAGCTTTCATGTGGGATACGCAGTATTTT	CASSEAFMWDTQYF
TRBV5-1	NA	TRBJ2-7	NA	TGCGCCAGCAGCTTGAGTACAGGTCACTCCTCCGAGCAGTACTTC	CASSLSTGHSSEQYF
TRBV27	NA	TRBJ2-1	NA	TGTGCCAGCAGTTTACGCCTAGCGAGCTCCTACAATGAGCAGTTCTTC	CASSLRLASSYNEQFF
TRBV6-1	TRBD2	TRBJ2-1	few	TGTGCCAGCAGTGAGGGACTAGCTGCCAATGAGCAGTTCTTC	CASSEGLAANEQFF
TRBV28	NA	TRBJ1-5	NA	TGTGCCACAGGTTTGGGTGGCAATCAGCCCCAGCATTTT	CATGLGGNQPQHF
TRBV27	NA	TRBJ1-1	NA	TGTGCCAGCAGTGCGGACAGAGTGAACACTGAAGCTTTCTTT	CASSADRVNTEAFF
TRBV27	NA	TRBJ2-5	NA	TGTGCCAGCAGTCTTAGGGCAGGGAAAGAGACCCAGTACTTC	CASSLRAGKETQYF
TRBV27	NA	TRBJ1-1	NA	TGTGCCAGCAGTCCCCCGCGGGGAATGAACACTGAAGCTTTCTTT	CASSPPRGMNTEAFF
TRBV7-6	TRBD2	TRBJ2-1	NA	TGTGCCAGCAGTCCTACTAGCGGCGAGCAGTTCTTC	CASSPTSGEQFF
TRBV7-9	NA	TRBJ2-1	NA	TGTGCCAGCAGCTTAACTCCGGTGTTGAGCTCCTACAATGAGCAGTTCTTC	CASSLTPVLSSYNEQFF
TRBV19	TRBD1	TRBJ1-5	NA	TGTGCCAGTAGTGAATCTTTGACAGGGATTGGCAATCAGCCCCAGCATTTT	CASSESLTGIGNQPQHF
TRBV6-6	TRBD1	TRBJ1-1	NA	TGTGCCAGCACTCGGGACAGGGGCTTGAACACTGAAGCTTTCTTT	CASTRDRGLNTEAFF
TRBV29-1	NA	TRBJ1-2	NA	TGCAGCGTTGAAGATCCCCAGGACAGCTATGGCTACACCTTC	CSVEDPQDSYGYTF
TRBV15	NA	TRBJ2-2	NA	TGTGCCACCAGCACTCTACGGAGCGGCTCGCCCGGGGAGCTGTTTTTT	CATSTLRSGSPGELFF
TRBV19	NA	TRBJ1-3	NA	TGTGCCAGTAGTATAAGCAGGACTGGAAACACCATATATTTT	CASSISRTGNTIYF
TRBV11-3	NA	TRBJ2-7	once	TGTGCCAGCAGCTTAGCGGCTCACGAGCAGTACTTC	CASSLAAHEQYF
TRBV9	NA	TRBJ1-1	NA	TGTGCCAGCGGACCTGACCCGGCAGGGAGAGTCGCTTTCTTT	CASGPDPAGRVAFF
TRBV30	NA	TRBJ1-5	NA	TGTGCCTGGAGTAAAGGGGGGTATAGCAATCAGCCCCAGCATTTT	CAWSKGGYSNQPQHF
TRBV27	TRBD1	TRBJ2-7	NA	TGTGCCAGCAGTTTATCAGGACTCGGGACAGGGGGCAGTGAAGCCTACGAGCAGTACTTC	CASSLSGLGTGGSEAYEQYF
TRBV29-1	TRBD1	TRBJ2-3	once	TGCAGCGCCCTGACAGGGGACACAGATACGCAGTATTTT	CSALTGDTDTQYF
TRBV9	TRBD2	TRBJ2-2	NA	TGTGCCAGCAGCCCAGACGGGGGGGAGGACACCGGGGAGCTGTTTTTT	CASSPDGGEDTGELFF
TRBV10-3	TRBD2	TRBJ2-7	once	TGTGCCATCAGTGGAGGGACTAGCGGGAGTTACGAGCAGTACTTC	CAISGGTSGSYEQYF
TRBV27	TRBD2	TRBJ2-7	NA	TGTGCCAGCAGTTTACAGGGATGGGGGGGCGAGCAGTACTTC	CASSLQGWGGEQYF
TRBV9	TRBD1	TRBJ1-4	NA	TGTGCCAGCAGCGTAGGCAGGGGGAATGAAAAACTGTTTTTT	CASSVGRGNEKLFF
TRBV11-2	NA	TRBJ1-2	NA	TGTGCCAGCAGCGGCGAGGGGGGGAATGGCTACACCTTC	CASSGEGGNGYTF
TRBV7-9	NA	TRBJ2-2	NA	TGTGCCAGCAGCCCGCAACTGGTCCGGGAGCTGTTTTTT	CASSPQLVRELFF
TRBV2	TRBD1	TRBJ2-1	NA	TGTGCCAGCAGCGGACAGGGGGCTAACGCAATGGCGAATGAGCAGTTCTTC	CASSGQGANAMANEQFF
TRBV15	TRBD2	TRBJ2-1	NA	TGTGCCACCAGCAGAGTTGGCGGGAGCATCTCGGATGAGCAGTTCTTC	CATSRVGGSISDEQFF
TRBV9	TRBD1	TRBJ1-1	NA	TGTGCCAGCAGCGCCTGGGACAGCACGAACACTGAAGCTTTCTTT	CASSAWDSTNTEAFF
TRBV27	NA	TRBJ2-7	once	TGTGCCAGCAGTCAGAGTTCGGGATCCGAGCAGTACTTC	CASSQSSGSEQYF
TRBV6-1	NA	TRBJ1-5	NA	TGTGCCAGCAGTGAATTGGATGGGGGCAATCAGCCCCAGCATTTT	CASSELDGGNQPQHF
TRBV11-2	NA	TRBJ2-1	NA	TGTGCCAGCAGCTCTCCCCAACGGAGCGGCAATGAGCAGTTCTTC	CASSSPQRSGNEQFF
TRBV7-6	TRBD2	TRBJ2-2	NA	TGTGCCAGCAGCTTAGCGGTAGGACTAGCGGCCGGGGAGCTGTTTTTT	CASSLAVGLAAGELFF
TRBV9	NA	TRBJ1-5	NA	TGTGCCAGCAGCGTAGGGGGCGGTCAGCCCCAGCATTTT	CASSVGGGQPQHF
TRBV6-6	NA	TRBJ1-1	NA	TGTGCCAGCAGTAATCTCAAGGGGGACACTGAAGCTTTCTTT	CASSNLKGDTEAFF
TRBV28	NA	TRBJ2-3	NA	TGTGCCAGCAGTTCTGACAGGATCGGCACAGATACGCAGTATTTT	CASSSDRIGTDTQYF
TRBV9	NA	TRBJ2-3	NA	TGTGCCAGCAGCGTGGGGTGGGCCGGGTTAGATACGCAGTATTTT	CASSVGWAGLDTQYF
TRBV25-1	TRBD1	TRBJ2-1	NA	TGTGCCAGCAGTGACTGGGACAGGTTATATGAGCAGTTCTTC	CASSDWDRLYEQFF
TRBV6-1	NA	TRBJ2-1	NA	TGTGCCAGCAGTGAATTATTGGATGAGCAGTTCTTC	CASSELLDEQFF
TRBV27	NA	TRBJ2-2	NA	TGTGCCAGCAGCCATAATTTTGACAGCTCGAACACCGGGGAGCTGTTTTTT	CASSHNFDSSNTGELFF
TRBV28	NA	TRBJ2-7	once	TGTGCCAGCAGGATAAGGGGGTTCGGCTCCTACGAGCAGTACTTC	CASRIRGFGSYEQYF
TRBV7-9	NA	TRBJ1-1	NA	TGTGCCAGCAGCCCCGTTCGAGGGAACACTGAAGCTTTCTTT	CASSPVRGNTEAFF
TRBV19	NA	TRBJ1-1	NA	TGTGCCAGTAGTATTCCCCCCCCCGGGGCGGCCACTGAAGCTTTCTTT	CASSIPPPGAATEAFF
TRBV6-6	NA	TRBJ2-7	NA	TGTGCCAGCAGTTCCCACCCCTACGAGCAGTACTTC	CASSSHPYEQYF
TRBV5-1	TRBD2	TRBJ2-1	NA	TGCGCCAGCAGCCTCCGAGCTAGCGGGAGTTTCAATGAGCAGTTCTTC	CASSLRASGSFNEQFF
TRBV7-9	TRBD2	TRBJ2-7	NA	TGTGCCAGCAGCTCGACCGGGAGGGACTACGAGCAGTACTTC	CASSSTGRDYEQYF
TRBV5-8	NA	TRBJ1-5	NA	TGTGCCAGCAGCACCCGGGACCTTTTTTTACAGCCCCAGCATTTT	CASSTRDLFLQPQHF